This TCR beta chain emerged from a study of T cell responses to AZD1222 COVID-19 vaccine. Study findings and constraints: The reported proportion of spike-specific TCRs targeting unmutated variant regions was nearly half.

In the case of this clone: Its specificity is not known. Within the sample, other DNA sequences also encode this same CDR3.

Sequencing used immunoSEQ multiplex PCR; TCRdb keeps in-frame clones, though not all of them. The sample shows roughly 120,000 clones, 80% to 85% of them seen only once. The TCR sequence derives from an adult in good health. Specimen: peripheral blood, collected on day 0 of AZD1222 vaccination.

The CDR3 reads CASTTGGSYNEQFF. The CDR3 DNA is TGTGCCAGCACCACGGGAGGGTCCTACAATGAGCAGTTCTTC. The chain links TRBV28 to TRBJ2-1; 8 bases are shared with TRBD2. This CDR3 is built from 14 residues. V gave up 7 bases and J gave up 1 base; unmatched junction bases: 3. Germline V gives CDR1 MDHEN, CDR2 SYDVKM.